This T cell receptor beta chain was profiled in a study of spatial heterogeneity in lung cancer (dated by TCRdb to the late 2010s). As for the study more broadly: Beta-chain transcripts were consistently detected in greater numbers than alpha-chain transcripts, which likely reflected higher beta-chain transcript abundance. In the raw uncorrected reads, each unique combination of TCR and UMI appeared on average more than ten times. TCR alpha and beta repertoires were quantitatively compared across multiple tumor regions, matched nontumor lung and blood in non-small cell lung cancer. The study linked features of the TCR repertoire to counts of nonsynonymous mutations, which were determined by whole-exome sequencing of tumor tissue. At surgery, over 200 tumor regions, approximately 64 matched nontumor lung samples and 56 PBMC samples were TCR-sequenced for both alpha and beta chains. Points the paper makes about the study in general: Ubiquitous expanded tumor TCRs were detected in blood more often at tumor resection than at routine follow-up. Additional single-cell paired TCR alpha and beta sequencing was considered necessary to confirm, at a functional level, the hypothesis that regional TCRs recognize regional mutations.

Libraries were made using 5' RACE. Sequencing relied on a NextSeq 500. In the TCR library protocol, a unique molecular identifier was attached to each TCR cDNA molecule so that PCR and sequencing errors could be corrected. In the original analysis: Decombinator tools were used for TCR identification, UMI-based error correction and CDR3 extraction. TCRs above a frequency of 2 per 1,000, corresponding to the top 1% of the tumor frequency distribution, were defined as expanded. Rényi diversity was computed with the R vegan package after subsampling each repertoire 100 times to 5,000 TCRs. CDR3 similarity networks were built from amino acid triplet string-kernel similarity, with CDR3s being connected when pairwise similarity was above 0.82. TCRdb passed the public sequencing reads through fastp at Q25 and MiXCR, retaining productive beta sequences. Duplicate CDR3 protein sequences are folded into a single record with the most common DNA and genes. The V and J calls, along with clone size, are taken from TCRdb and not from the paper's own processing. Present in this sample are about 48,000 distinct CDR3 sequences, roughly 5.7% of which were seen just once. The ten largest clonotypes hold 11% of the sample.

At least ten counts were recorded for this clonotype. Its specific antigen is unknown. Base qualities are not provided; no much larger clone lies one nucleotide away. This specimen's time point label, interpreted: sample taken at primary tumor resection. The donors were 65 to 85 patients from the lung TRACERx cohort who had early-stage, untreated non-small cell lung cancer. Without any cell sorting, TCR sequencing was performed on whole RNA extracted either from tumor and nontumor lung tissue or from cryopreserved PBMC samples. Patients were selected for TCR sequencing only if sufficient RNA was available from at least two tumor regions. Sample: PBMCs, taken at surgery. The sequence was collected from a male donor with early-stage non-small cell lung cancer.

The CDR3 corresponds to CASSLALGGQPQHF. The sequenced DNA: TGTGCCAGCAGCTTAGCGTTAGGGGGACAGCCCCAGCATTTT. The V and J segments used are TRBV7-6 and TRBJ1-5; perhaps TRBD1 is the D gene, with 6 bases matching. The CDR3 runs 14 residues from the cysteine to the phenylalanine. Just CDR3 DNA is preserved here, 42 bases in frame from base 1. CDR1 and CDR2, per the germline V gene, are SGHVS and FNYEAQ. V drops 0 bases and J drops 7 bases, leaving 10 bases in between.